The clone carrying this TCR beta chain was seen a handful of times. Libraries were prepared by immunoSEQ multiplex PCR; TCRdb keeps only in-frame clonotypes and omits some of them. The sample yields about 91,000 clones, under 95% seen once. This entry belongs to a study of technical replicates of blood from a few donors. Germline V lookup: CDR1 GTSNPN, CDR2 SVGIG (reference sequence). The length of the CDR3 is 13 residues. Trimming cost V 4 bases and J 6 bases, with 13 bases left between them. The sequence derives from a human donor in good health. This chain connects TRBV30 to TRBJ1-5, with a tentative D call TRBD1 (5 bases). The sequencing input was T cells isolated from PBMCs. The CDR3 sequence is CAWTPLGGQPQHF. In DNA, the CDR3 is TGTGCCTGGACTCCTTTGGGGGGTCAGCCCCAGCATTTT.